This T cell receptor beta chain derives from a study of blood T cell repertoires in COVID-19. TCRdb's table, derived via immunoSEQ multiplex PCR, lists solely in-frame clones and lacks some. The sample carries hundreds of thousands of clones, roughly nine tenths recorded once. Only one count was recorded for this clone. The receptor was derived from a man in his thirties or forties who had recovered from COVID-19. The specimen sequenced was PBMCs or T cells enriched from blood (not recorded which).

The CDR3 sequence: CASSGVGGSLKTQYF. DNA of the CDR3: TGTGCCAGCAGCGGAGTAGGCGGGAGTTTAAAGACCCAGTACTTC. The chain joins TRBV6-5 to TRBJ2-5; 7 positions match TRBD2. The V segment lost 6 bases and the J segment 6 bases; nucleotides outside the gene matches: 13. CDR1 is MNHEY, CDR2 SVGAGI, per germline. The CDR3 is 15 residues long.